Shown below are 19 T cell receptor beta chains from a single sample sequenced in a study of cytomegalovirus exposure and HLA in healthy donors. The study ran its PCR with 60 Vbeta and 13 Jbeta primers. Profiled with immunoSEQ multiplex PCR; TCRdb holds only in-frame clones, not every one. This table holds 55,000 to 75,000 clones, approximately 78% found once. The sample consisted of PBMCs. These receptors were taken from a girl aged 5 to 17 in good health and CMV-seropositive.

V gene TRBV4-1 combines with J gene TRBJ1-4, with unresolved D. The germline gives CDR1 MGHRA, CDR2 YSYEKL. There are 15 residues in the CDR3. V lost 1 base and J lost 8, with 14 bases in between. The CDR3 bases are TGCGCCAGCAGCCAAGTCCGGGGAGCGGCGGAAAAACTGTTTTTT. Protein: CASSQVRGAAEKLFF.

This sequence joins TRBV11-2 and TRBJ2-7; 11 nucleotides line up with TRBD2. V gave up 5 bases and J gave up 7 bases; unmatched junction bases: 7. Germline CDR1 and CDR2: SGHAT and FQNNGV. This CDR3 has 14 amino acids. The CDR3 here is CASSDHGTSGEQYF. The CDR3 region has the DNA TGTGCCAGCAGCGACCACGGGACTAGCGGTGAGCAGTACTTC.

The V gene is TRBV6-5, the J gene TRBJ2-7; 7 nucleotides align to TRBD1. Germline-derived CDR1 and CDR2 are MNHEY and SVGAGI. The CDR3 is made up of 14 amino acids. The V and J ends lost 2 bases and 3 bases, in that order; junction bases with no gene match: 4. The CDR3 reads CASSYGSGGYEQYF. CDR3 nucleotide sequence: TGTGCCAGCAGTTACGGGTCAGGGGGCTACGAGCAGTACTTC.

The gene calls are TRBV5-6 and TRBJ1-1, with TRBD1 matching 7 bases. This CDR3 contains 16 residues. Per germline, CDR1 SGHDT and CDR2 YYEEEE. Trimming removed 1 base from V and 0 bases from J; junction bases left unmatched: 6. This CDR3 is CASSLYGGGMNTEAFF. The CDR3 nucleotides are TGTGCCAGCAGCTTGTATGGAGGGGGCATGAACACTGAAGCTTTCTTT.

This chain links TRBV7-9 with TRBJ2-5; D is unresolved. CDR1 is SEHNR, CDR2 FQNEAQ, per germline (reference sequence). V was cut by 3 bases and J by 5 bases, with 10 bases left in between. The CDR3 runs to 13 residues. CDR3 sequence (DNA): TGTGCCAGCAGCTTCCGAGGCCTGGAGACCCAGTACTTC. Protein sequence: CASSFRGLETQYF.

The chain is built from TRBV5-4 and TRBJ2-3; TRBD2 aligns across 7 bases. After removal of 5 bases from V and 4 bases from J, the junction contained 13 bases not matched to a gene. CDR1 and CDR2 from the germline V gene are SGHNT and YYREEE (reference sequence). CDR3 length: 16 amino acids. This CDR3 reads CASRVGGSGEADTQYF. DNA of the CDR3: TGTGCCAGCAGGGTGGGTGGGAGCGGGGAAGCAGATACGCAGTATTTT.

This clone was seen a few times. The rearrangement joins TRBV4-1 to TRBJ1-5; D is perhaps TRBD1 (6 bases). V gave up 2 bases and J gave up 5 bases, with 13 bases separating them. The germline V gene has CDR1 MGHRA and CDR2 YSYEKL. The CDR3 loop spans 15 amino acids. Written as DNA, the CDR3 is TGCGCCAGCAGCCAATCGAGGGGGGGAGATCAGCCCCAGCATTTT. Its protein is CASSQSRGGDQPQHF.

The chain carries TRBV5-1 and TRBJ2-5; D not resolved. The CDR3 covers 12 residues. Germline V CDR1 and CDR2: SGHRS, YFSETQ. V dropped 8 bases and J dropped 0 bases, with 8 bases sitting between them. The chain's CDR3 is CARGDNQETQYF. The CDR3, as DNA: TGCGCCAGAGGAGATAACCAAGAGACCCAGTACTTC.

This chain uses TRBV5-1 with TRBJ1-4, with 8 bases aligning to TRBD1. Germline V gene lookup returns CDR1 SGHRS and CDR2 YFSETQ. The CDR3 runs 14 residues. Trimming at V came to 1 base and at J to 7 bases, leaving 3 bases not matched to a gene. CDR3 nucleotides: TGCGCCAGCAGCTTGACAGGGGGAGGTGAAAAACTGTTTTTT. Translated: CASSLTGGGEKLFF.

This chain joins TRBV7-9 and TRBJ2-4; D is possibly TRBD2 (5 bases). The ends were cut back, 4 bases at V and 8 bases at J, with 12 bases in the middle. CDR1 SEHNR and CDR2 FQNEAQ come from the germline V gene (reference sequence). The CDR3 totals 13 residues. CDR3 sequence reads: CASSSRSRDIQYF. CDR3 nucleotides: TGTGCCAGCAGCTCCCGCTCGCGGGACATTCAGTACTTC.

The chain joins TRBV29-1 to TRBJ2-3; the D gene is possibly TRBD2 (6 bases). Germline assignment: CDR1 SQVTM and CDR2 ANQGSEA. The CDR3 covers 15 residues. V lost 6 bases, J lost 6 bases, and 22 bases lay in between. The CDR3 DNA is TGCAGCGTCGCCCTGAGGAGGGAGAAGGCCGATACGCAGTATTTT. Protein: CSVALRREKADTQYF.

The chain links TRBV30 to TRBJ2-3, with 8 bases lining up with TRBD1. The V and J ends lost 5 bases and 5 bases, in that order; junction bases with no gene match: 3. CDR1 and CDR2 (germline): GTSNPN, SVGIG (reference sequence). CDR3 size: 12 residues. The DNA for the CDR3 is TGTGCCTGGGGACAGGGTAGAGATACGCAGTATTTT. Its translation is CAWGQGRDTQYF.

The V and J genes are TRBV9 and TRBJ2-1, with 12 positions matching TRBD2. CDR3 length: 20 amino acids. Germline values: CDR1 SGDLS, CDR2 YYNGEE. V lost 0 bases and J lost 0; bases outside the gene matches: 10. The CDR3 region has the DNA TGTGCCAGCAGCGTAGCCTCGGGACTAGCGGGCTTCAGCTCCTACAATGAGCAGTTCTTC. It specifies CASSVASGLAGFSSYNEQFF. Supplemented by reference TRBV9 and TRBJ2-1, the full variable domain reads DSGVTQTPKHLITATGQRVTLRCSPRSGDLSVYWYQQSLDQGLQFLIQYYNGEERAKGNILERFSAQQFPDLHSELNLSSLELGDSALYFCASSVASGLAGFSSYNEQFFGPGTRLTVL.

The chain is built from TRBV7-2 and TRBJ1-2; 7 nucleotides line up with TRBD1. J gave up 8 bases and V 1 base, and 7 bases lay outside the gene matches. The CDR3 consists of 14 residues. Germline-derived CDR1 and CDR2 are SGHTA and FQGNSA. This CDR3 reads CASSLVDRVYGYTF. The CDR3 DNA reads TGTGCCAGCAGCTTAGTTGACAGGGTCTACGGCTACACCTTC.

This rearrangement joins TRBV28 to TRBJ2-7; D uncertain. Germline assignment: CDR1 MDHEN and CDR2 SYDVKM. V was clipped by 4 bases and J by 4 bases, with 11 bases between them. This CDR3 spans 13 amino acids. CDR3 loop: CASSSHLAYEQYF. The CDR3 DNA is TGTGCCAGCAGTTCTCACCTTGCGTACGAGCAGTACTTC.

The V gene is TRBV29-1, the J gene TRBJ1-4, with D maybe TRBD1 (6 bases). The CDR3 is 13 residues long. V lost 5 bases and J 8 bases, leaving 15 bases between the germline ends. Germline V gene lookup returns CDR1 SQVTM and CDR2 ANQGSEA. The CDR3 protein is CSVRSTGREKLFF. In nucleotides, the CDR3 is TGCAGCGTTCGTTCGACAGGACGAGAAAAACTGTTTTTT.

The CDR3 DNA reads TGCGCCAGCAGCTTGGCCGGTATGAACACTGAAGCTTTCTTT. Residues: CASSLAGMNTEAFF. The rearrangement uses TRBV5-1 and TRBJ1-1; D unresolved. Germline values: CDR1 SGHRS, CDR2 YFSETQ. This CDR3 spans 14 amino acids. Trimming stripped 0 bases from V and 0 bases from J, with 6 bases between.

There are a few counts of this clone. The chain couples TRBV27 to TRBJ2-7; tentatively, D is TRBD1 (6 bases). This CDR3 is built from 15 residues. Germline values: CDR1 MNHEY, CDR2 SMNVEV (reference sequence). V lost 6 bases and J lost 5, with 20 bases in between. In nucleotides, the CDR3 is TGTGCCAGCAGACGGGCGGAACAGGGTGGCCACGAGCAGTACTTC. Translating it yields CASRRAEQGGHEQYF.

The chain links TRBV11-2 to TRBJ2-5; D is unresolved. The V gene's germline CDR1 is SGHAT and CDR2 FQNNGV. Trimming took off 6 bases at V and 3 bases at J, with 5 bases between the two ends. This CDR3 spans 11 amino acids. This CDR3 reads CASSFKETQYF. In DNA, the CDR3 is TGTGCCAGCAGTTTTAAAGAGACCCAGTACTTC.